A single sample gave rise to the 15 T cell receptor beta chains below, sequenced in a study of beta chain features in type 1 diabetes. The authors reverse transcribed all of the isolated RNA, so sequencing captured expressed TCRB transcripts. Data came from immunoSEQ multiplex PCR; TCRdb stores just in-frame clones and leaves some out. Among about 250,000 clones, 11% to 15% were seen once, and the ten largest hold 0.026%. Sequencing was carried out using naive CD4+ T cells from blood. These receptor sequences come from a woman aged 40 to 55 in good health.

This clone was seen a handful of times. V gene TRBV5-4 combines with J gene TRBJ2-7, with TRBD1 as a possible D gene (6 bases). CDR1 SGHNT and CDR2 YYREEE come from the germline V gene (reference sequence). Trimming removed 0 bases at V and 4 bases at J, with 11 bases between. This CDR3 spans 14 amino acids. The chain's CDR3 is CASSLEQGAYEQYF. CDR3 bases: TGTGCCAGCAGCTTGGAACAGGGAGCGTACGAGCAGTACTTC. Variable domain in full (rest from reference TRBV5-4 and TRBJ2-7): ETGVTQSPTHLIKTRGQQVTLRCSSQSGHNTVSWYQQALGQGPQFIFQYYREEENGRGNFPPRFSGLQFPNYSSELNVNALELDDSALYLCASSLEQGAYEQYFGPGTRLTVT.

This clone was seen only a few times. The chain is built from TRBV2 and TRBJ2-7; TRBD1 agrees at 7 bases. V dropped 6 bases and J dropped 3; count of bases not matched to a gene: 11. The germline gives CDR1 SNHLY, CDR2 FYNNEI. This CDR3 has 15 residues. The CDR3 loop is CASREVIRGSYEQYF. The CDR3 region has the DNA TGTGCCAGCAGGGAGGTCATCAGGGGGAGCTACGAGCAGTACTTC.

Only a few counts were recorded for this clone. The chain couples TRBV14 to TRBJ1-6; tentatively, D is TRBD1 (6 bases). This CDR3 spans 15 amino acids. Germline V gives CDR1 SGHDN, CDR2 FVKESK. V was pared by 6 bases and J by 3 bases, with 12 bases between. This CDR3 is CASSTGLSYNSPLHF. CDR3 DNA: TGTGCCAGCAGTACAGGGTTGAGCTATAATTCACCCCTCCACTTT. Combining the CDR3 with reference TRBV14 and TRBJ1-6 gives the whole variable domain EAGVTQFPSHSVIEKGQTVTLRCDPISGHDNLYWYRRVMGKEIKFLLHFVKESKQDESGMPNNRFLAERTGGTYSTLKVQPAELEDSGVYFCASSTGLSYNSPLHFGNGTRLTVT.

This clone was counted a few times. V is TRBV4-1 and J is TRBJ1-2; 7 bases align to TRBD1. Trimming cost V 4 bases and J 4 bases; bases outside gene matches: 3. The CDR3 covers 13 residues. Germline loops: CDR1 MGHRA, CDR2 YSYEKL. The DNA for the CDR3 is TGCGCCAGCAGCCCCGGGACAGCCTATGGCTACACCTTC. It is translated as CASSPGTAYGYTF.

The chain joins TRBV6-5 to TRBJ2-5; possible D gene TRBD2, 5 bases. The germline CDR1 and CDR2 sequences are MNHEY and SVGAGI. Trimming took 5 bases from V and 5 from J, leaving 6 bases between them. The CDR3 is 11 residues long. CDR3 sequence (DNA): TGTGCCAGCAGTAGGAGGGAGACCCAGTACTTC. Encoded protein: CASSRRETQYF.

This rearrangement joins TRBV5-4 to TRBJ2-3; 10 bases agree with TRBD2. Germline trimming cut 9 bases from V and 0 bases from J; bases unmatched to any gene: 19. The CDR3 covers 19 residues. Germline V gene data show CDR1 as SGHNT and CDR2 as YYREEE (reference sequence). This CDR3 is CANYPGTSVSGESTDTQYF. CDR3 DNA: TGTGCCAACTACCCGGGGACTAGCGTCTCGGGAGAGAGCACAGATACGCAGTATTTT.

The CDR3 region has the DNA TGCGCCAGCGGACAGGGTTCCTATAATTCACCCCTCCACTTT. It codes for CASGQGSYNSPLHF. The chain has TRBV23-1 and TRBJ1-6; 8 bases match TRBD1. TRBV23-1 is an open reading frame whose function is uncertain. V dropped 8 bases and J dropped 1; count of bases not matched to a gene: 1. The CDR3 runs to 14 residues.

This clone turned up a few times. This chain uses TRBV7-9 with TRBJ2-5, with D perhaps TRBD1 (6 bases). Germline V lookup: CDR1 SEHNR, CDR2 FQNEAQ (reference sequence). This CDR3 is 14 amino acids long. V lost 0 bases, J lost 5 bases, and 10 bases lay in between. The CDR3, as DNA: TGTGCCAGCAGCTTAGCGGGGGCGGTGGAGACCCAGTACTTC. Its translation is CASSLAGAVETQYF.

CDR3 in DNA: TGCGCCAGCAGCGGGGGGACAGCCCAAGAGACCCAGTACTTC. Translated, it gives CASSGGTAQETQYF. The chain uses TRBV5-1 and TRBJ2-5; D might be TRBD1 (7 bases). This CDR3 is built from 14 residues. Trimming took off 4 bases at V and 1 base at J, with 11 bases between the two ends. The germline CDR1 and CDR2 sequences are SGHRS and YFSETQ. Supplemented by reference TRBV5-1 and TRBJ2-5, the full variable domain reads KAGVTQTPRYLIKTRGQQVTLSCSPISGHRSVSWYQQTPGQGLQFLFEYFSETQRNKGNFPGRFSGRQFSNSRSEMNVSTLELGDSALYLCASSGGTAQETQYFGPGTRLLVL.

There are a few counts of this clone. The CDR3 loop is CASSLGGPGVFYEQYF. CDR3 DNA: TGCGCCAGCAGCTTGGGGGGACCAGGGGTATTCTACGAGCAGTACTTC. The V call is TRBV5-1, the J call TRBJ2-7, with D tentatively TRBD1 (6 bases). This CDR3 comprises 16 residues. Germline CDR1 SGHRS, CDR2 YFSETQ. V lost 0 bases and J lost 3, with 16 bases in between. The variable domain in full, with the rest retrieved from reference TRBV5-1 and TRBJ2-7, is KAGVTQTPRYLIKTRGQQVTLSCSPISGHRSVSWYQQTPGQGLQFLFEYFSETQRNKGNFPGRFSGRQFSNSRSEMNVSTLELGDSALYLCASSLGGPGVFYEQYFGPGTRLTVT.

The chain recombines TRBV2 with TRBJ2-7; TRBD2 aligns across 14 bases. This CDR3 contains 14 residues. V shed 8 bases and J 3 bases; nucleotides not matched to a gene: 3. Germline V gives CDR1 SNHLY, CDR2 FYNNEI. In DNA, the CDR3 is TGTGCCAGCGGGACTAGCGGGGGAGTCTACGAGCAGTACTTC. Residues: CASGTSGGVYEQYF.

This clone was seen more than once but under ten times. V gene TRBV7-6 combines with J gene TRBJ1-2, with D unresolved. The CDR3 consists of 12 residues. V was shortened by 5 bases and J by 11 bases, with 15 bases between the two germline ends. CDR1 SGHVS and CDR2 FNYEAQ come from the germline V gene. The DNA for the CDR3 is TGTGCCAGCAGCACGCGGGCGGCGCTTTACACCTTC. Translation: CASSTRAALYTF. The entire variable domain, with the rest obtained from reference TRBV7-6 and TRBJ1-2, is as follows: GAGVSQSPRYKVTKRGQDVALRCDPISGHVSLYWYRQALGQGPEFLTYFNYEAQQDKSGLPNDRFSAERPEGSISTLTIQRTEQRDSAMYRCASSTRAALYTFGSGTRLTVV.

This chain links TRBV2 with TRBJ1-4; 9 nucleotides align to TRBD1. CDR1 is SNHLY and CDR2 is FYNNEI in the germline V gene. The CDR3 consists of 14 residues. Germline trimming cut 6 bases from V and 7 bases from J; bases unmatched to any gene: 6. The CDR3 coding sequence is TGTGCCAGCAGGACAGGGGGGTCGGGTGAAAAACTGTTTTTT. Its protein is CASRTGGSGEKLFF.

This clone was counted only a few times. The rearrangement uses TRBV6-6 and TRBJ1-2; D perhaps matches TRBD1 (5 bases). The germline gives CDR1 MNHNY, CDR2 SVGAGI (reference sequence). This CDR3 is 13 amino acids long. Trimming pared 2 bases from V and 6 bases from J, leaving 10 bases between. This CDR3 is CASSYQGGNGYTF. The CDR3 nucleotides are TGTGCCAGCAGTTACCAGGGAGGAAATGGCTACACCTTC.

The J gene is TRBJ2-5, the V gene TRBV9; weak D call: TRBD2 (7 bases). The CDR3 spans 15 residues. V gave up 0 bases and J gave up 5 bases, with 14 bases separating them. Per the germline V gene, CDR1 is SGDLS and CDR2 is YYNGEE. For the CDR3, the DNA is TGTGCCAGCAGCGTAGGGGGCCGGGGGGCGGAGACCCAGTACTTC. It yields the protein CASSVGGRGAETQYF. Full variable domain (remainder filled in from reference TRBV9 and TRBJ2-5): DSGVTQTPKHLITATGQRVTLRCSPRSGDLSVYWYQQSLDQGLQFLIQYYNGEERAKGNILERFSAQQFPDLHSELNLSSLELGDSALYFCASSVGGRGAETQYFGPGTRLLVL.